These T cell receptor beta chains were read from a single sample in a study of OX40 agonist ivuxolimab in advanced cancers. TCRdb keeps only in-frame clones here, not all; method: immunoSEQ multiplex PCR. The top ten clones hold around 0.52% of a sample with approximately 91,000 clones, roughly 85% of them seen once. Sample: CD4+ or CD8+ T cells sorted from blood, taken in a trial of the OX40 agonist ivuxolimab. All receptors derive from an adult with an advanced solid tumor such as melanoma, head and neck, liver or kidney cancer. Both conserved end residues are part of each CDR3. The D gene is left open where the match is weak. Where a row states a size, it is once, few, many or the class of an expanded clone; other rows omit it.

>NA|NA|TRBJ1-1|TRBV18
CASSANPNTEAFF
TGTGCCAGCTCAGCAAATCCGAACACTGAAGCTTTCTTT
>NA|few|TRBJ1-1|TRBV5-1
CASNSQENTEAFF
TGCGCCAGCAACTCACAGGAGAACACTGAAGCTTTCTTT
>TRBD2|NA|TRBJ2-1|TRBV2
CASTTSGTSGTEQFF
TGTGCCAGCACTACCTCCGGGACTAGCGGGACTGAGCAGTTCTTC
>NA|NA|TRBJ2-7|TRBV7-2
CASSLARTYEQYF
TGTGCCAGCAGCTTAGCGCGGACCTACGAGCAGTACTTC
>TRBD1|once|TRBJ1-5|TRBV28
CASSLQQGENQPQHF
TGTGCCAGCAGTTTACAACAGGGGGAAAATCAGCCCCAGCATTTT
>NA|NA|TRBJ1-4|TRBV7-3
CASSMQGGEKLFF
TGTGCCAGCAGCATGCAGGGAGGAGAAAAACTGTTTTTT
>NA|NA|TRBJ2-5|TRBV2
CASSYQETQYF
TGTGCCAGCAGTTACCAAGAGACCCAGTACTTC
>NA|NA|TRBJ2-2|TRBV19
CASSSRSMANTGELFF
TGTGCCAGTAGTAGTAGGTCGATGGCCAACACCGGGGAGCTGTTTTTT
>TRBD1|NA|TRBJ2-7|TRBV28
CASSLVDRDGHEQYF
TGTGCCAGCAGTTTAGTGGACAGGGACGGCCACGAGCAGTACTTC
>TRBD2|NA|TRBJ2-5|TRBV9
CASSVGAGAVQETQYF
TGTGCCAGCAGCGTAGGGGCGGGAGCGGTCCAAGAGACCCAGTACTTC
>NA|NA|TRBJ2-7|TRBV9
CASSAQSGNEQYF
TGTGCCAGCAGCGCCCAGTCTGGAAACGAGCAGTACTTC
>NA|NA|TRBJ2-1|TRBV5-6
CASSLGWGSSYNEQFF
TGTGCCAGCAGCTTGGGGTGGGGTAGCTCCTACAATGAGCAGTTCTTC
>NA|NA|TRBJ2-1|TRBV4-1
CASRRVVRSDNEQFF
TGCGCCAGCAGAAGGGTCGTCAGGAGTGACAATGAGCAGTTCTTC
>TRBD1|NA|TRBJ2-7|TRBV18
CASSPSLDRAYEQYF
TGTGCCAGCTCACCGTCCCTGGACAGGGCATACGAGCAGTACTTC
>NA|NA|TRBJ2-3|TRBV5-1
CASSVSTDTQYF
TGCGCCAGCAGCGTCAGCACAGATACGCAGTATTTT